The next 27 T cell receptor beta chains were all read from a single sample in a study of T cell changes during pregnancy in multiple sclerosis. Method: immunoSEQ multiplex PCR; TCRdb's copy keeps in-frame clones and lacks some. The sample consists of tens of thousands of clones, more than 75% of them appearing once. The specimen comprised CD8+ T cells from peripheral blood mononuclear cells, sampled before pregnancy. The receptors stem from a female donor with multiple sclerosis, enrolled in a pregnancy study.

V gene TRBV10-1 combines with J gene TRBJ1-3; D unclear. The CDR3 sequence is 14 residues long. Germline-derived CDR1 and CDR2 are WNHNN and SYGVQD (reference sequence). V was cut by 3 bases and J by 0 bases, with 6 bases left in between. The CDR3 sequence is CASSDRSSGNTIYF. The CDR3 DNA follows: TGCGCCAGCAGTGACCGGAGCTCTGGAAACACCATATATTTT.

In this sample, this clone turned up once. The chain joins TRBV6-6 to TRBJ1-1, with 9 bases identical to TRBD1. V lost 5 bases to trimming and J lost 11 bases; unmatched junction nucleotides: 12. The V gene's germline CDR1 is MNHNY and CDR2 SVGAGI (reference sequence). The CDR3 spans 14 residues. In DNA, the CDR3 is TGTGCCAGCAGTGATTTACAGGGGGCGGAGTATGCTTTCTTT. This codes for CASSDLQGAEYAFF.

The CDR3 DNA reads as TGTGCCAGCAGCGTAGGGGTTAGCGGGATCGTTAGCACAGATACGCAGTATTTT. Translated, it gives CASSVGVSGIVSTDTQYF. The chain recombines TRBV9 with TRBJ2-3; 8 bases are a match to TRBD2. Per germline, CDR1 SGDLS and CDR2 YYNGEE. This CDR3 is 18 amino acids long. V trimming: 0 bases; J trimming: 0 bases; junction bases outside the gene matches: 9.

The J gene is TRBJ2-7, the V gene TRBV5-6; maybe TRBD2 (5 bases). V dropped 1 base and J dropped 2 bases, with 25 bases sitting between them. Germline assignment: CDR1 SGHDT and CDR2 YYEEEE. CDR3 length: 19 amino acids. The CDR3 coding sequence is TGTGCCAGCAGCTTGAGAGTGCCAGGAGGTAAGGTGGTTACCTACGAGCAGTACTTC. This encodes CASSLRVPGGKVVTYEQYF.

The chain carries TRBV14 and TRBJ2-1; D remains ambiguous. V dropped 1 base and J dropped 9 bases, with 13 bases sitting between them. This CDR3 is built from 14 residues. Germline V lookup: CDR1 SGHDN, CDR2 FVKESK. CDR3 in amino acids: CASSQGNSIGEQFF. DNA for the CDR3: TGTGCCAGCAGCCAAGGAAATAGCATAGGTGAGCAGTTCTTC.

J is TRBJ2-4 and V is TRBV18; D is possibly TRBD2 (5 bases). Deletions cut 4 bases from V and 9 bases from J, with 13 bases between. Germline CDR1 reads KGHSH; CDR2 reads LQKENI. The CDR3 has 13 amino acids. The CDR3, as DNA: TGTGCCAGCTCACACCACGGGAACCCCATTCAGTACTTC. Encoded protein: CASSHHGNPIQYF. The variable domain in full, with the rest retrieved from reference TRBV18 and TRBJ2-4, is NAGVMQNPRHLVRRRGQEARLRCSPMKGHSHVYWYRQLPEEGLKFMVYLQKENIIDESGMPKERFSAEFPKEGPSILRIQQVVRGDSAAYFCASSHHGNPIQYFGAGTRLSVL.

The rearrangement joins TRBV18 to TRBJ2-7; 7 nucleotides line up with TRBD2. Germline V gives CDR1 KGHSH, CDR2 LQKENI. This CDR3 is 13 amino acids long. Germline trimming cut 0 bases from V and 7 bases from J; bases unmatched to any gene: 3. CDR3 in amino acids: CASSPPAGVEQYF. In nucleotides, the CDR3 is TGTGCCAGCTCACCACCCGCGGGGGTTGAGCAGTACTTC.

The chain carries TRBV7-2 and TRBJ2-1; D unclear. CDR3 length: 14 amino acids. With 1 base removed from V and 4 bases from J, the gap between germline ends came to 8 bases. In germline, CDR1 is SGHTA, CDR2 FQGNSA. The chain's CDR3 is CASSLVTGYNEQFF. For the CDR3, the DNA is TGTGCCAGCAGCTTAGTGACTGGTTACAATGAGCAGTTCTTC. Full variable domain (rest looked up from reference TRBV7-2 and TRBJ2-1): GAGVSQSPSNKVTEKGKDVELRCDPISGHTALYWYRQSLGQGLEFLIYFQGNSAPDKSGLPSDRFSAERTGGSVSTLTIQRTQQEDSAVYLCASSLVTGYNEQFFGPGTRLTVL.

This clone was recorded only once. DNA of the CDR3: TGTGCCAGCAGCTTAGCGCGGGGGCAAACTGAAGCTTTCTTT. It is translated as CASSLARGQTEAFF. V usage is TRBV7-9 and J usage is TRBJ1-1; tentatively, D is TRBD1 (6 bases). The CDR3 sequence is 14 residues long. CDR1 and CDR2 from the germline V gene are SEHNR and FQNEAQ (reference sequence). Trimming removed 0 bases from V and 5 bases from J, with 10 bases in between.

This chain links TRBV25-1 with TRBJ2-2; no definite D call. V lost 6 bases, J lost 3 bases, and 11 bases lay in between. The CDR3 sequence is 14 residues long. Germline CDR1 and CDR2: MGHDK and SYGVNS. CDR3: CASRAQTDTGELFF. CDR3 DNA sequence: TGTGCCAGCAGGGCCCAAACCGACACCGGGGAGCTGTTTTTT.

Written as DNA, the CDR3 is TGCGCCAGCAGTTTTACAGGGAACTATGGCTACACCTTC. This sequence encodes CASSFTGNYGYTF. V is TRBV5-1 and J is TRBJ1-2, with a tentative D call TRBD1 (6 bases). Germline V gene lookup returns CDR1 SGHRS and CDR2 YFSETQ. The CDR3 sequence is 13 residues long. Trimming removed 5 bases at V and 2 bases at J, with 10 bases between.

The chain's CDR3 is CASSFLREDNEQFF. The CDR3 DNA is TGTGCCAGCAGTTTCTTGCGGGAGGACAATGAGCAGTTCTTC. V gene TRBV28 combines with J gene TRBJ2-1; 8 bases are shared with TRBD2. V gave up 3 bases and J gave up 5 bases; unmatched junction bases: 3. CDR1 MDHEN and CDR2 SYDVKM come from the germline V gene. The CDR3 covers 14 residues.

This chain links TRBV7-6 with TRBJ2-1, with a weak D call TRBD1 (5 bases). The germline gives CDR1 SGHVS, CDR2 FNYEAQ. V lost 2 bases and J 2 bases, leaving 13 bases between the germline ends. The CDR3 sequence is 16 residues long. CDR3 DNA sequence: TGTGCCAGCAGCTTATCTAGGGGCCCACCCTACAATGAGCAGTTCTTC. Residues: CASSLSRGPPYNEQFF.

This clone was recorded only once. The chain links TRBV5-1 to TRBJ2-2; possibly TRBD2 for D (5 bases). Trimming cost V 0 bases and J 6 bases, with 12 bases left between them. This CDR3 spans 15 amino acids. Germline lookup yields CDR1 SGHRS and CDR2 YFSETQ. The DNA for the CDR3 is TGCGCCAGCAGCTTGGTCTCTCAGGAGGCCGGGGAGCTGTTTTTT. As protein: CASSLVSQEAGELFF. Variable domain in full (rest from reference TRBV5-1 and TRBJ2-2): KAGVTQTPRYLIKTRGQQVTLSCSPISGHRSVSWYQQTPGQGLQFLFEYFSETQRNKGNFPGRFSGRQFSNSRSEMNVSTLELGDSALYLCASSLVSQEAGELFFGEGSRLTVL.

V is TRBV29-1 and J is TRBJ1-1; D uncertain. The V gene's germline CDR1 is SQVTM and CDR2 ANQGSEA. With 1 base removed from V and 5 bases from J, the gap between germline ends came to 5 bases. The CDR3 loop spans 11 amino acids. The CDR3 protein is CSVEGPTEAFF. CDR3 DNA: TGCAGCGTTGAAGGGCCTACTGAAGCTTTCTTT.

Only one count was recorded for this clone. The V gene is TRBV4-2, the J gene TRBJ2-5; D is unresolved. CDR3 length: 15 residues. CDR1 is LGHNA, CDR2 YNFKEQ, per germline. Trimming pared 1 base from V and 2 bases from J, leaving 11 bases between. CDR3 amino acids: CASSQAMSLQETQYF. In DNA form, the CDR3 reads TGTGCCAGCAGCCAAGCTATGTCTCTACAAGAGACCCAGTACTTC.

V gene TRBV4-1 combines with J gene TRBJ2-2, with D perhaps TRBD1 (7 bases). V lost 0 bases, J lost 4 bases, and 12 bases lay in between. CDR3 size: 16 residues. The germline gives CDR1 MGHRA, CDR2 YSYEKL. The CDR3 loop is CASSQENRGGTGELFF. In DNA, the CDR3 is TGCGCCAGCAGCCAAGAGAACAGGGGAGGCACCGGGGAGCTGTTTTTT.

CDR3 DNA: TGTGCCAGCAGCTACACCGGGACAGGGGGTGAAAAACTGTTTTTT. It translates to CASSYTGTGGEKLFF. The rearrangement links TRBV9 to TRBJ1-4; TRBD1 matches 11 bases. The CDR3 is 15 amino acids. Per germline, CDR1 SGDLS and CDR2 YYNGEE. The trim removed 4 bases at V and 7 bases at J, leaving 6 bases unmatched.

V and J are TRBV6-1 and TRBJ2-1; TRBD2 matches 7 bases. Per germline, CDR1 MNHNS and CDR2 SASEGT. V was clipped by 3 bases and J by 7 bases; unmatched bases: 12. The CDR3 has 16 amino acids. CDR3 protein: CASSDEEREFWNEQFF. The CDR3 DNA follows: TGTGCCAGCAGTGACGAGGAGCGGGAATTTTGGAATGAGCAGTTCTTC.

This clone was seen only a few times. The V call is TRBV5-1, the J call TRBJ2-7; TRBD1 agrees at 7 bases. The J segment lost 0 bases and the V segment lost 2 bases, leaving 8 bases of the junction unmatched. Germline V CDR1 and CDR2: SGHRS, YFSETQ. The CDR3 loop spans 16 amino acids. The CDR3 spells CASSLSGTEFSYEQYF. The CDR3, as DNA: TGCGCCAGCAGCTTATCCGGGACAGAGTTCTCCTACGAGCAGTACTTC.

The rearrangement uses TRBV14 and TRBJ2-1; 12 positions agree with TRBD2. Germline CDR1 SGHDN, CDR2 FVKESK. Losses at the gene ends were 3 bases for V and 5 bases for J; bases not matched to a gene: 5. The CDR3 is made up of 16 amino acids. In DNA, the CDR3 is TGTGCCAGCAGCCACCGAGGACTAGCGGGACACAATGAGCAGTTCTTC. Protein: CASSHRGLAGHNEQFF.

In its sample, this clone was seen a few times. This CDR3 is CASSPSASGSPDTQYF. DNA of the CDR3: TGTGCCAGCAGTCCCTCCGCTAGCGGGAGCCCAGATACGCAGTATTTT. The chain links TRBV6-4 to TRBJ2-3; the match to TRBD2 covers 10 bases. Germline V lookup: CDR1 MRHNA, CDR2 SNTAGT. V lost 5 bases, J lost 4 bases, and 9 bases stayed unmatched. The CDR3 contains 16 residues.

This chain connects TRBV9 to TRBJ2-7, with 11 nucleotides matching TRBD1. CDR3 size: 16 residues. V dropped 4 bases and J dropped 0; count of bases not matched to a gene: 6. CDR1 is SGDLS and CDR2 is YYNGEE in the germline V gene. The CDR3 DNA reads TGTGCCAGCAGCCGGACAGGGGGCCCCACCTCCTACGAGCAGTACTTC. Amino acid sequence: CASSRTGGPTSYEQYF.

Only a few counts were recorded for this clone. This chain links TRBV5-1 with TRBJ2-1; D not resolved. The CDR3 contains 12 residues. Looked up from germline, CDR1 is SGHRS and CDR2 is YFSETQ. V was trimmed by 0 bases and J by 10 bases, leaving 8 bases between them. Written as DNA, the CDR3 is TGCGCCAGCAGCTTGGGCGGTGGCGAGCAGTTCTTC. This encodes CASSLGGGEQFF.

V and J are TRBV7-9 and TRBJ1-1, with D possibly TRBD1 on 5 matching bases. This CDR3 is 16 amino acids long. Deletions cut 4 bases from V and 3 bases from J, with 18 bases between. Per the germline V gene, CDR1 is SEHNR and CDR2 is FQNEAQ (reference sequence). CDR3 region: CASSSHHRIGDTEAFF. In DNA form, the CDR3 reads TGTGCCAGCAGCTCGCACCACAGGATTGGGGACACTGAAGCTTTCTTT.

V is TRBV5-1 and J is TRBJ1-1; D not certain. The V gene lost 0 bases and the J gene lost 4 bases, with 10 bases spanning the gap. The length of the CDR3 is 14 residues. Germline lookup yields CDR1 SGHRS and CDR2 YFSETQ. This chain's CDR3 is CASSLGRVGTEAFF. The CDR3 DNA sequence: TGCGCCAGCAGCTTGGGGAGGGTGGGCACTGAAGCTTTCTTT.

This chain uses TRBV29-1 with TRBJ2-7; D perhaps matches TRBD1 (6 bases). The CDR3 covers 12 residues. Between the trimmed V and J ends, which lost 2 bases and 5 bases, there was a span of 10 bases. CDR1 is SQVTM, CDR2 ANQGSEA, per germline. CDR3 amino acids: CSVERGSNEQYF. The CDR3 nucleotides read TGCAGCGTTGAAAGGGGGAGTAACGAGCAGTACTTC.